This TCR beta chain derives from a study of early T cells in non-severe SARS-CoV-2 infection. Trimming removed 6 bases at V and 1 base at J, with 10 bases between. The CDR3 has 14 residues. Germline loops: CDR1 SNHLY, CDR2 FYNNEI. Study observations and caveats: Clonotype matching in VDJdb favored anti-spike CD8 responses and did not capture private and CD4 specificities.

This clonotype appeared many times. Its antigen is unknown. TCRdb independently ran MiXCR on the 5' RACE reads; one entry per CDR3 protein. The sample yields about 40,000 distinct CDR3 sequences, 5.8% seen once. This chain links TRBV2 with TRBJ2-4, with D possibly being TRBD1 (6 bases). What was sequenced was whole blood. The TCR comes from an adult who was a healthcare worker with PCR-confirmed SARS-CoV-2 infection or an uninfected control (not recorded which). CDR3 sequence reads: CASSWDTAKNIQYF. CDR3 nucleotides: TGTGCCAGCAGCTGGGACACGGCCAAAAACATTCAGTACTTC.